What follows are 18 T cell receptor beta chains derived from one specimen sequenced in a study of blood T cells in healthy people across ages. A second about 7 to 11 cycle PCR used barcoded and J-beta primers. TCRdb reprocessed the 5' RACE reads via MiXCR and lists one record per CDR3 protein. This table holds over 1,500,000 distinct CDR3 sequences, more than 35% found once. The source material was blood. The receptor source for this set is a human donor in good health.

The V and J genes are TRBV5-1 and TRBJ2-5; 7 bases map to TRBD1. Trimming cost V 3 bases and J 5 bases; bases outside gene matches: 13. Germline assignment: CDR1 SGHRS and CDR2 YFSETQ. The CDR3 runs 16 residues. The CDR3 protein is CASSSGQAEPTETQYF. Here the CDR3 DNA reads TGCGCCAGCAGCTCCGGACAGGCGGAACCGACGGAGACCCAGTACTTC.

This clonotype was seen more than once but under ten times. This CDR3 is CASSKPRQGRETQYF. The CDR3 coding sequence is TGTGCCAGCAGCAAACCTCGACAGGGGAGGGAGACCCAGTACTTC. The chain recombines TRBV7-2 with TRBJ2-5; TRBD1 agrees at 8 bases. The V and J ends lost 5 bases and 5 bases, in that order; junction bases with no gene match: 10. This CDR3 comprises 15 residues. Germline CDR1 is SGHTA and CDR2 is FQGNSA.

This chain connects TRBV29-1 to TRBJ1-2; 8 bases fit TRBD1. The germline V gene encodes CDR1 SQVTM and CDR2 ANQGSEA. This CDR3 has 12 amino acids. V lost 7 bases to trimming and J lost 3 bases; unmatched junction nucleotides: 4. For the CDR3, the DNA is TGCAGCGCTGGACAGGGTCACTATGGCTACACCTTC. Translating gives CSAGQGHYGYTF.

Many counts were recorded for this clonotype. J is TRBJ2-3 and V is TRBV2, with D perhaps matching TRBD2 (5 bases). V was cut by 9 bases and J by 6 bases, with 25 bases left in between. The CDR3 totals 16 residues. Per germline, CDR1 SNHLY and CDR2 FYNNEI. This chain's CDR3 is CASTKDQILAGDTQYF. The DNA for the CDR3 is TGTGCCAGTACAAAGGATCAAATACTCGCGGGTGATACGCAGTATTTT.

This chain uses TRBV20-1 with TRBJ2-6; the D call may be TRBD1 or TRBD2 (6 bases each). Trimming shortened V by 2 bases and J by 4 bases, and 15 bases separated the two germline ends. The CDR3 contains 16 residues. CDR1 DFQATT and CDR2 SNEGSKA come from the germline V gene (reference sequence). The CDR3 nucleotides are TGCAGTGCTAGACTAACCTCGGGGGCAGGGGCCAACGTCCTGACTTTC. The encoded protein is CSARLTSGAGANVLTF.

The V gene is TRBV5-1, the J gene TRBJ2-1, with a tentative D call TRBD2 (6 bases). Germline CDR1 reads SGHRS; CDR2 reads YFSETQ. This CDR3 comprises 18 residues. The V gene lost 4 bases and the J gene lost 10 bases, with 30 bases spanning the gap. CDR3 sequence reads: CASSLLLSSVAPPHEQFF. DNA for the CDR3: TGCGCCAGCAGCCTACTCCTATCTAGCGTCGCCCCCCCTCACGAGCAGTTCTTC.

Turning to this clonotype: The germline gene is not matched at one end of the junction; a read error may be the cause. The rearrangement joins TRBV29-1 to TRBJ1-2; D call uncertain. This CDR3 is 14 amino acids long. CDR1 and CDR2 from the germline V gene are SQVTM and ANQGSEA. The CDR3 nucleotides read TGCAGCATTGAACTACTGTACCCCCTCTATGGCTACACCTTC. This translates into CSIELLYPLYGYTF.

This clonotype was counted ten times or more. The chain joins TRBV6-1 to TRBJ2-1; 9 nucleotides match TRBD1. Germline values: CDR1 MNHNS, CDR2 SASEGT. V trimming: 1 base; J trimming: 6 bases; junction bases outside the gene matches: 4. The CDR3 spans 15 residues. The CDR3 region is CASSEEQTGGNEQFF. The CDR3 nucleotides are TGTGCCAGCAGTGAAGAGCAGACAGGGGGCAATGAGCAGTTCTTC.

The V call is TRBV20-1, the J call TRBJ2-7; D may be TRBD1 or TRBD2 (5 bases each). Germline CDR1 is DFQATT and CDR2 is SNEGSKA (reference sequence). CDR3 size: 15 residues. The DNA for the CDR3 is TGCAGGGCCCAAATGGAGTCTGGGACGCTCTACGAGCAGTACTTC. Translating it yields CRAQMESGTLYEQYF.

The genes are TRBV20-1 and TRBJ1-4; 7 nucleotides line up with TRBD1. V shed 1 base, J shed 7 bases, and the junction held 3 bases outside the gene matches. Germline CDR1 and CDR2: DFQATT and SNEGSKA (reference sequence). This CDR3 region has 13 residues. The CDR3 loop is CSARAPGGEKLFF. The CDR3 nucleotides are TGCAGTGCTAGAGCTCCAGGGGGTGAAAAACTGTTTTTT.

For this clonotype: Compared with germline, one end of the junction differs, possibly owing to a read error. The gene calls are TRBV24-1 and TRBJ2-3; TRBD1 aligns across 9 bases. Per the germline V gene, CDR1 is KGHDR and CDR2 is SFDVKD. The CDR3 covers 17 residues. CDR3 loop: CATGDLTGGVYTDTQYF. In DNA form, the CDR3 reads TGTGCCACCGGTGACCTCACAGGGGGCGTTTACACAGATACGCAGTATTTT.

V gene TRBV6-2 or TRBV6-3 combines with J gene TRBJ1-1; D uncertain. Germline V gene lookup returns CDR1 MNHEY and CDR2 SVGEGT. This CDR3 contains 15 residues. Deletions cut 2 bases from V and 0 bases from J, with 10 bases between. CDR3 DNA sequence: TGTGCCAGCAGTTACCTCGAAGGGTTGAACACTGAAGCTTTCTTT. It yields the protein CASSYLEGLNTEAFF.

This clonotype came up a few times. The chain recombines TRBV7-2 with TRBJ1-4, with D maybe TRBD1 (6 bases). The CDR3 covers 16 residues. The germline gives CDR1 SGHTA, CDR2 FQGNSA. V lost 5 bases to trimming and J lost 8 bases, with 21 bases between them. CDR3 DNA sequence: TGTGCCAGCAGCATTCTACGGACAGCATTAAGCGAAAAACTGTTTTTT. Encoded protein: CASSILRTALSEKLFF. Full variable domain (missing parts from reference TRBV7-2 and TRBJ1-4): GAGVSQSPSNKVTEKGKDVELRCDPISGHTALYWYRQSLGQGLEFLIYFQGNSAPDKSGLPSDRFSAERTGGSVSTLTIQRTQQEDSAVYLCASSILRTALSEKLFFGSGTQLSVL.

CDR3 sequence: CASSPVMYTNEKLFF. In DNA, the CDR3 is TGCGCCAGCAGCCCCGTCATGTACACTAATGAAAAACTGTTTTTT. The V call is TRBV4-3, the J call TRBJ1-4, with D uncertain. V lost 4 bases to trimming and J lost 2 bases, with 11 bases between them. In germline, CDR1 is LGHNA, CDR2 YSLEER. There are 15 residues in the CDR3.

About this clonotype: A much larger clone lies one base from this, so it may be a read error. This rearrangement joins TRBV4-3 to TRBJ2-4, with a tentative D call TRBD1 (6 bases). Trimming took off 8 bases at V and 13 bases at J, with 21 bases between the two ends. This CDR3 has 13 amino acids. Germline CDR1 reads LGHNA; CDR2 reads YSLEER. In nucleotides, the CDR3 is TGCGCCAGCGGCCTAACAGGGTTGGGGGAGCAGTACTTC. Protein sequence: CASGLTGLGEQYF.

V and J are TRBV5-1 and TRBJ1-3, with D possibly TRBD1 on 6 matching bases. V lost 4 bases to trimming and J lost 4 bases, with 15 bases between them. CDR1 and CDR2 (germline): SGHRS, YFSETQ. The CDR3 consists of 15 residues. CDR3 amino acids: CASSETGTNGNTIYF. DNA of the CDR3: TGCGCCAGCAGCGAGACCGGGACAAACGGAAACACCATATATTTT.

The chain is built from TRBV7-2 and TRBJ2-5; a possible D gene is TRBD1 (7 bases). CDR1 is SGHTA and CDR2 is FQGNSA in the germline V gene. CDR3 length: 14 residues. V lost 5 bases and J 5 bases, leaving 15 bases between the germline ends. The CDR3 coding sequence is TGTGCCAGCAGCAGATTGACAGGGAGGGAGACCCAGTACTTC. Translation: CASSRLTGRETQYF. The full variable domain, its missing parts supplied by reference TRBV7-2 and TRBJ2-5, is GAGVSQSPSNKVTEKGKDVELRCDPISGHTALYWYRQSLGQGLEFLIYFQGNSAPDKSGLPSDRFSAERTGGSVSTLTIQRTQQEDSAVYLCASSRLTGRETQYFGPGTRLLVL.

This chain connects TRBV9 to TRBJ1-2; TRBD1 is a possible D gene (6 bases). The V end was cut by 3 bases, the J end by 4 bases, with 13 bases between. The CDR3 consists of 14 residues. CDR1 is SGDLS and CDR2 is YYNGEE in the germline V gene. The CDR3 region is CASSAETGLYGYTF. Written as DNA, the CDR3 is TGTGCCAGCAGCGCGGAGACAGGCCTCTATGGCTACACCTTC.